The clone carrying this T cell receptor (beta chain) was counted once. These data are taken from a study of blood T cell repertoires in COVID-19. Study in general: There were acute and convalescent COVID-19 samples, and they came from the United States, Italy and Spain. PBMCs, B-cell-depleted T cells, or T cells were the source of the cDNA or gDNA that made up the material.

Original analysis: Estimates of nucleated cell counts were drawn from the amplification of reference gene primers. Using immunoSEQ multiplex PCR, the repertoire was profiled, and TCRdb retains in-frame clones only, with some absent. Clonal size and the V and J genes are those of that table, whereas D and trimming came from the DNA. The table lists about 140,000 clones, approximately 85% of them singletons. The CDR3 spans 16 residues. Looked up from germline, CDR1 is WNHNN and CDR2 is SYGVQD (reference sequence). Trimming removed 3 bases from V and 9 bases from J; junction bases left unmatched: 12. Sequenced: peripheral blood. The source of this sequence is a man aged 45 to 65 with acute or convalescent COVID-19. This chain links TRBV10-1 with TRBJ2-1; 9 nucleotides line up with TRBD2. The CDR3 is CASSEPGTSNRGEQFF. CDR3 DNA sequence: TGCGCCAGCAGTGAACCCGGGACTAGCAACAGGGGTGAGCAGTTCTTC.